Sequencing of this T cell receptor beta chain was carried out in a study of cytomegalovirus exposure and HLA in healthy donors. The PCR was carried out with 60 Vbeta primers and 13 Jbeta primers. The protocol was immunoSEQ multiplex PCR, while the TCRdb copy is restricted to in-frame clones and leaves out a portion. The data show over 150,000 clones, with 83% seen just once and 1.6% held by the top ten. Study outcomes and limitations: Presence/absence analysis assumed near-uniform sequencing depth across donors. HLA alleles showed associations with 15,000 to 20,000 TCR beta sequences in a later analysis, at a 0.05 false discovery rate. A later analysis showed TCR association rates differing by HLA locus, peaking at DRB1 and lowest at HLA-C.

In the case of this clone: Its cognate antigen is unknown.

CDR3 length: 15 residues. Trimming removed 0 bases from V and 7 bases from J, with 17 bases in between. Germline CDR1 and CDR2: SGHRS and YFSETQ. Sequencing used PBMCs. The receptor was isolated from a man between 50 and 59 years old in good health and CMV-seronegative. This chain connects TRBV5-1 to TRBJ2-7; no clear D. CDR3 nucleotides: TGCGCCAGCAGCTTGGACGGCCCTTACAGCCTGGAGCAGTACTTC. This sequence encodes CASSLDGPYSLEQYF.